A selection of T cell receptor beta chains follows, all from one sample in a study of regulatory T cells in long-lasting Graves disease. In TCRdb, the multiplex PCR reads were re-called with MiXCR into one record per CDR3 protein. The table records more than 300,000 distinct CDR3 sequences, 15% to 17% of them present only once. Specimen: peripheral blood mononuclear cells (PBMCs), collected at new diagnosis, from a patient treated with antithyroid drugs. Every receptor here comes from a female donor with Graves disease. Both conserved end residues are part of each CDR3. Fields, in order: J gene, D gene, V gene, clone size, CDR3 DNA, CDR3 protein. A D gene is named only where the DNA matches it firmly. The size entry is marked missing in some rows and otherwise reads once, few, many or a size class.

J: TRBJ2-1
D: TRBD1
V: TRBV5-4
size: many
DNA: TGTGCCACCGGGGCGCAGGGGGCCCATGAGCAGTTCTTC
CDR3: CATGAQGAHEQFF

J: TRBJ2-1
D: TRBD1
V: TRBV6-1
size: NA
DNA: TGTGCCAGCACAGAGACAGGGGGCAATGAGCAGTTCTTC
CDR3: CASTETGGNEQFF

J: TRBJ2-2
D: NA
V: TRBV7-2
size: NA
DNA: TGTGCCAGCCCCAGAGGGGGGGGGCTTAACACCGGGGAGCTGTTTTTT
CDR3: CASPRGGGLNTGELFF

J: TRBJ2-3
D: TRBD2
V: TRBV7-2
size: many
DNA: TGTGCCAGCAGCCTAGGGACTAGCGGGTGGGCAGATACGCAGTATTTT
CDR3: CASSLGTSGWADTQYF

J: TRBJ2-7
D: TRBD2
V: TRBV9
size: few
DNA: TGTGCCAGCAGCCCATTAGCGGGAAATATCTACGAGCAGTACTTC
CDR3: CASSPLAGNIYEQYF

J: TRBJ2-7
D: TRBD2
V: TRBV9
size: few
DNA: TGTGCCAGCAGCCTCGGACTAGCGGGAGGCGAGCAGTACTTC
CDR3: CASSLGLAGGEQYF

J: TRBJ1-6
D: NA
V: TRBV7-8
size: many
DNA: TGTGCCAGCAGCCCCACTGCAGCCGGTTCACCCCTCCACTTT
CDR3: CASSPTAAGSPLHF

J: TRBJ2-2
D: NA
V: TRBV28
size: many
DNA: TGTGCCAGCGGACCGGGACTCTTCACCGGGGAGCTGTTTTTT
CDR3: CASGPGLFTGELFF

J: TRBJ1-5
D: TRBD1
V: TRBV2
size: NA
DNA: TGTGCCAGCAGGGGGGACAGAAATCAGCCCCAGCATTTT
CDR3: CASRGDRNQPQHF

J: TRBJ2-2
D: TRBD1
V: TRBV11-2
size: many
DNA: TGTGCCAGCAGAAGGGTGCAGGGGGCCGCGAACACCGGGGAGCTGTTTTTT
CDR3: CASRRVQGAANTGELFF

J: TRBJ2-4
D: TRBD1
V: TRBV12-3/TRBV12-4
size: many
DNA: TGTGCCAGCAGTATGGGACAGGGTTCGGACTTC
CDR3: CASSMGQGSDF

J: TRBJ2-1
D: TRBD2
V: TRBV7-9
size: NA
DNA: TGTGCCAGCAGCCCGACCCCGTTGCTTTCTAGCGGGTACAATGAGCAGTTCTTC
CDR3: CASSPTPLLSSGYNEQFF

J: TRBJ1-2
D: NA
V: TRBV19
size: NA
DNA: TGTGCCAGTATAGGGATTACTGGCTACACCTTC
CDR3: CASIGITGYTF

J: TRBJ2-3
D: TRBD1
V: TRBV2
size: many
DNA: TGTGCCAGCAGTCGACAGGGGTTGACAGATACGCAGTATTTT
CDR3: CASSRQGLTDTQYF

J: TRBJ1-2
D: NA
V: TRBV7-2
size: many
DNA: TGTGCCAGCAGCTCCCCGGCCCCTGTGGGCGGCTACACCTTC
CDR3: CASSSPAPVGGYTF

J: TRBJ2-5
D: NA
V: TRBV2
size: NA
DNA: TGTGCCAGCGGGAGGCAGTCTCAAGAGACCCAGTACTTC
CDR3: CASGRQSQETQYF

J: TRBJ2-1
D: TRBD2
V: TRBV30
size: NA
DNA: TGTGCCTGGAGTGTTTTAGGACTAGCGGGAGGGTTAAACTCCTACAATGAGCAGTTCTTC
CDR3: CAWSVLGLAGGLNSYNEQFF

J: TRBJ1-5
D: NA
V: TRBV6-2/TRBV6-3
size: NA
DNA: TGTGCCAGCTGTTACTCCCAGGGACAGCCCCAGCATTTT
CDR3: CASCYSQGQPQHF

J: TRBJ1-3
D: NA
V: TRBV6-1
size: many
DNA: TGTGCCAGCAGCCTTCGCCGAGGCCTCTCTGGAAACACCATATATTTT
CDR3: CASSLRRGLSGNTIYF

J: TRBJ1-4
D: TRBD1
V: TRBV5-1
size: many
DNA: TGCGCCAGCAGCTCCCAAGGCGGACAGGGGTTAATTGCAACTAATGAAAAACTGTTTTTT
CDR3: CASSSQGGQGLIATNEKLFF

J: TRBJ2-1
D: NA
V: TRBV27
size: many
DNA: TGTGCCAGCAGTTTAGGGACACAGGTCAAGCAGTTCTTC
CDR3: CASSLGTQVKQFF

J: TRBJ1-2
D: NA
V: TRBV9
size: many
DNA: TGTGCCAGCAGCCCCAGGATCCTCGGGTATGGCTACACCTTC
CDR3: CASSPRILGYGYTF

J: TRBJ2-3
D: NA
V: TRBV5-6
size: NA
DNA: TGTGCCAGCAGCCATGGGGTGGGGACCGATACGCAGTATTTT
CDR3: CASSHGVGTDTQYF

J: TRBJ2-1
D: TRBD1
V: TRBV7-3
size: many
DNA: TGTGCCAGCAGCTCTACTTACGGGACAGCATACAATGAGCAGTTCTTC
CDR3: CASSSTYGTAYNEQFF

J: TRBJ1-1
D: NA
V: TRBV11-2
size: many
DNA: TGTGCCAGCAGCCAAGGGGCTGCCATCACTGAAGCTTTCTTT
CDR3: CASSQGAAITEAFF

J: TRBJ2-2
D: NA
V: TRBV4-1
size: many
DNA: TGCGCCAGCAGCCAAGGACTCTTCGGGTGGAACACCGGGGAGCTGTTTTTT
CDR3: CASSQGLFGWNTGELFF

J: TRBJ2-7
D: TRBD1
V: TRBV5-6
size: NA
DNA: TGTGCCAGCAGCTTAATCGACAGGGACCACGAGCAGTACTTC
CDR3: CASSLIDRDHEQYF

J: TRBJ2-7
D: NA
V: TRBV29-1
size: many
DNA: TGCAGCTGTGTCGGGGTAAACGAGCAGTACTTC
CDR3: CSCVGVNEQYF

J: TRBJ2-4
D: NA
V: TRBV30
size: NA
DNA: TGTGCCTGGGGACGGGAGAGTGTAAACATTCAGTACTTC
CDR3: CAWGRESVNIQYF

J: TRBJ2-1
D: NA
V: TRBV7-2
size: many
DNA: TGTGCCAGCAGCCTAAAACGCCAACGGGGTGAGCAGTTCTTC
CDR3: CASSLKRQRGEQFF

J: TRBJ2-1
D: NA
V: TRBV2
size: many
DNA: TGTGCCAGATCCCTCCCGACCACGAGTGGCAATGAGCAGTTCTTC
CDR3: CARSLPTTSGNEQFF

J: TRBJ2-1
D: TRBD2
V: TRBV7-9
size: NA
DNA: TGTGCCGGCGTAGCGGGAGGTTTATATGAGCAGTTCTTC
CDR3: CAGVAGGLYEQFF

J: TRBJ1-5
D: NA
V: TRBV6-1
size: NA
DNA: TGTGCCAGCACCACGACAGTTGGCAATCAGCCCCAGCATTTT
CDR3: CASTTTVGNQPQHF

J: TRBJ2-7
D: NA
V: TRBV18
size: NA
DNA: TGTGCCAGCTCACCGGGACTTCTCACAAGCTCCTACGAGCAGTACTTC
CDR3: CASSPGLLTSSYEQYF

J: TRBJ2-7
D: NA
V: TRBV25-1
size: many
DNA: TGTGCCAGCAGTGCCAACTACGAGCAGTACTTC
CDR3: CASSANYEQYF

J: TRBJ2-3
D: TRBD1
V: TRBV11-1
size: many
DNA: TGTGCCAGCAGCTTAGCCGGGACAGGGACGCCAGATACGCAGTATTTT
CDR3: CASSLAGTGTPDTQYF